There are a few counts of the clone carrying this T cell receptor beta chain. Its antigen is not identified. The same CDR3 is also encoded by other DNA sequences in this sample. The assay was immunoSEQ multiplex PCR, and TCRdb's table has in-frame clones only and misses some. The sample carries tens of thousands of clones, roughly 93% recorded once. The entry originates in a study of Tregs in tolerant kidney transplant recipients. Whole-study results and caveats: For some patients, primers changed over time, blocking nucleotide-level comparison. No direct test of biological reproducibility was done here.

V shed 3 bases and J 1 base; nucleotides not matched to a gene: 2. The germline CDR1 and CDR2 sequences are SGHRS and YFSETQ. The CDR3 has 14 amino acids. Mixed chimerism was transient after nonmyeloablative marrow transplants from related graft donors. Unstimulated Tregs (CD4+CD25+CD127-) and CD4+CD25- non-Tregs were sorted from PBMCs. This receptor was taken from a human patient who received a combined kidney and bone marrow transplant. Some of the T cells might come from the graft donor. The source material was CD4+ T cells from blood (PBMCs), sampled 12 months after the transplant. J is TRBJ1-1 and V is TRBV5-1; TRBD1 matches 8 bases. DNA for the CDR3: TGCGCCAGCAGCTCCGGACAGGGGAACACTGAAGCTTTCTTT. This encodes CASSSGQGNTEAFF.